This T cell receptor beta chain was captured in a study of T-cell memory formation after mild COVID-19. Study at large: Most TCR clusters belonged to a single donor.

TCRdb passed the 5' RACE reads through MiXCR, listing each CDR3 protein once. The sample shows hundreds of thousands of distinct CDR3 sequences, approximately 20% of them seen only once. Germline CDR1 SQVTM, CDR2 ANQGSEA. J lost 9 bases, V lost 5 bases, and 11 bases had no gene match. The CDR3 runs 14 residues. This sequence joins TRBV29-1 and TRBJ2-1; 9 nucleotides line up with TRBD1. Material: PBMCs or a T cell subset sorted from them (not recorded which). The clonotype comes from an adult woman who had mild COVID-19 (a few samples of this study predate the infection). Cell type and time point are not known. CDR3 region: CSVSPPDRGGEQFF. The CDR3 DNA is TGCAGCGTTTCACCCCCGGACAGGGGAGGTGAGCAGTTCTTC.